The clone carrying this T cell receptor (beta chain) was seen repeatedly, ten times or more. Its target is unknown. This sample was included in a study of T-cell reconstitution after alpha-beta-depleted transplantation in children. Trimming shortened V by 8 bases and J by 4 bases, and 7 bases separated the two germline ends. The CDR3 is 11 amino acids. From germline, CDR1 is SGHTA and CDR2 FQGNSA. The authors prepared the TCRbeta library with unique molecular identifiers. MiXCR, run by TCRdb on the PCR reads, gives a single entry per CDR3 protein. The table shows about 980,000 distinct CDR3 sequences, with 25% to 35% occurring only once. The study's findings and limits: Where some patients showed high TCRbeta diversity at day 60, it came from recipient T cells and thymic progenitors that had survived. At around two months after transplant, the alpha-beta T cells were reportedly derived from several hundred expanded clones that came from non-depleted graft cells.

J is TRBJ2-3 and V is TRBV7-2; weak D call: TRBD2 (5 bases). The material was PBMCs, mostly from graft donor cells, obtained 360 days after TCRalphabeta/CD19-depleted stem cell transplant. The origin of this receptor is a boy in the first two years of life who had a stem cell transplant for SCID, so the T cells may come from the graft donor. The CDR3 nucleotides read TGTGCCAGCCGGGGAGCAGATACGCAGTATTTT. This gives the protein CASRGADTQYF.